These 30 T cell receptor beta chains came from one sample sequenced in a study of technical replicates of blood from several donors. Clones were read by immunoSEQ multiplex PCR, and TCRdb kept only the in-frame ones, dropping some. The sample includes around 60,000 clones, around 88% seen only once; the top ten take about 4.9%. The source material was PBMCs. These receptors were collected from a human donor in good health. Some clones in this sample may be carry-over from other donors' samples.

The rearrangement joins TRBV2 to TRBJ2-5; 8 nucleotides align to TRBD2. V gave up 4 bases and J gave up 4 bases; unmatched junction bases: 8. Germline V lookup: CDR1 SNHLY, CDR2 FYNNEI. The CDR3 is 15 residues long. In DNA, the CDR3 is TGTGCCAGCAGTGGAAGAGCGGGAGCAGTAGAGACCCAGTACTTC. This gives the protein CASSGRAGAVETQYF.

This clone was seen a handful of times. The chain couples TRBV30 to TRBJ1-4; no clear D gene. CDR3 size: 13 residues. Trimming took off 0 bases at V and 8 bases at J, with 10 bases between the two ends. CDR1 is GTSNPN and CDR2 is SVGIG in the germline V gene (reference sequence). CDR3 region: CAWSVAYGEKLFF. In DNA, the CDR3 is TGTGCCTGGAGTGTTGCCTACGGGGAAAAACTGTTTTTT.

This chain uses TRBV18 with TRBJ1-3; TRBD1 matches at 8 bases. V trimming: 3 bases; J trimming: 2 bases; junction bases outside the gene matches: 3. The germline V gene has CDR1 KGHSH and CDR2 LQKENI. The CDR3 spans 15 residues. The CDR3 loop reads CASSPLTGAGNTIYF. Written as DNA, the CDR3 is TGTGCCAGCTCACCCCTGACAGGGGCTGGAAACACCATATATTTT.

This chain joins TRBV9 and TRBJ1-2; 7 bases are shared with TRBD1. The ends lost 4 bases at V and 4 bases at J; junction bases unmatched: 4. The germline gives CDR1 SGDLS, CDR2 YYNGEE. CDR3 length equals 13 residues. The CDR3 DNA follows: TGTGCCAGCAGCTTCCAGGGGGGCTATGGCTACACCTTC. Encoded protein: CASSFQGGYGYTF.

As DNA, the CDR3 is TGTGCCAGCAGCGCAGGACTAGCGGGGGGTCAAGAGACCCAGTACTTC. This translates into CASSAGLAGGQETQYF. The V and J genes are TRBV9 and TRBJ2-5; 14 bases fit TRBD2. The V and J ends lost 3 bases and 2 bases, in that order; junction bases with no gene match: 3. This CDR3 has 16 residues. Looked up from germline, CDR1 is SGDLS and CDR2 is YYNGEE.

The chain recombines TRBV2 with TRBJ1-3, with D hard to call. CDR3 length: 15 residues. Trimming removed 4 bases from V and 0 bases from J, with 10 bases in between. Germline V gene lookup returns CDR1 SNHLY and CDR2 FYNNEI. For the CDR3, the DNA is TGTGCCAGCAGTGCCACAGCAAGCTCTGGAAACACCATATATTTT. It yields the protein CASSATASSGNTIYF.

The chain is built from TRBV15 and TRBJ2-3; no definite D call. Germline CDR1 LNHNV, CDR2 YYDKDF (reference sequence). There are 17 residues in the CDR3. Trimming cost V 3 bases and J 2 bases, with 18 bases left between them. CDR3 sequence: CATSSGGLDPDTDTQYF. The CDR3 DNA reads TGTGCCACCAGCAGCGGCGGCTTAGACCCAGACACAGATACGCAGTATTTT.

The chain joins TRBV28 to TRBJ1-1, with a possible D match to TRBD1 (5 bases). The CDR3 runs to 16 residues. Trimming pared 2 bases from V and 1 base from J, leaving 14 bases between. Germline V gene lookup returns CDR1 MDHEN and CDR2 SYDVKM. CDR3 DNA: TGTGCCAGCAGTTTAGGTAGGGCCGGGGGGAACACTGAAGCTTTCTTT. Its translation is CASSLGRAGGNTEAFF.

The chain's CDR3 is CASSLVWPGANEKLFF. CDR3 bases: TGCGCCAGCAGCTTGGTCTGGCCAGGTGCTAATGAAAAACTGTTTTTT. V is TRBV5-1 and J is TRBJ1-4; no clear D gene. Trimming took off 0 bases at V and 3 bases at J, with 12 bases between the two ends. The CDR3 totals 16 residues. Germline lookup yields CDR1 SGHRS and CDR2 YFSETQ.

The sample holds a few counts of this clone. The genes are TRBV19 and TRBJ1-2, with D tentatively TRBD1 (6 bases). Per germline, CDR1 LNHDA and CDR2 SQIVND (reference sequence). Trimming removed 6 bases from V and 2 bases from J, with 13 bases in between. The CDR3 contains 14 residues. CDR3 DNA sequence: TGTGCCAGTAGCATGCGGGGGGCGAACTATGGCTACACCTTC. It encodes CASSMRGANYGYTF.

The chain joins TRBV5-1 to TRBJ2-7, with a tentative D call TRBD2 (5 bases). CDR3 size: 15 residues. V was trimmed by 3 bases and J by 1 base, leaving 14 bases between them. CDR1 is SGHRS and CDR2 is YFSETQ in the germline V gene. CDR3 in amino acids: CASSSYAGPSYEQYF. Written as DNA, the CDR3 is TGCGCCAGCAGCTCTTATGCGGGTCCATCCTACGAGCAGTACTTC.

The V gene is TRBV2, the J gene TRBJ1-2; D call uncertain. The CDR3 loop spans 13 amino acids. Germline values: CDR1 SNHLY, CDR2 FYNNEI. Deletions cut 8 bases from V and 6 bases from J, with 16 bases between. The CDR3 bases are TGTGCCAGCCGTCGAGCAAAACGGGATGGCTACACCTTC. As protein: CASRRAKRDGYTF.

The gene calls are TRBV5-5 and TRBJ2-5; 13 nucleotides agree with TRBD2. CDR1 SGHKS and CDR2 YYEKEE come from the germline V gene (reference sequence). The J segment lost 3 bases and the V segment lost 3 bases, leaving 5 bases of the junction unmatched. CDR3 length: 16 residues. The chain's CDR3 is CASSSPGTSGEETQYF. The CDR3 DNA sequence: TGTGCCAGCAGCTCACCCGGGACTAGCGGGGAAGAGACCCAGTACTTC.

The DNA for the CDR3 is TGTGCCAGCGGATGGGGACAGGGAAAAAACGAGCAGTACTTC. This encodes CASGWGQGKNEQYF. The J gene is TRBJ2-7, the V gene TRBV18; 9 bases line up with TRBD1. The CDR3 has 14 residues. J lost 5 bases, V lost 8 bases, and 10 bases had no gene match. The germline V gene encodes CDR1 KGHSH and CDR2 LQKENI. The full variable domain, completed using reference TRBV18 and TRBJ2-7, is NAGVMQNPRHLVRRRGQEARLRCSPMKGHSHVYWYRQLPEEGLKFMVYLQKENIIDESGMPKERFSAEFPKEGPSILRIQQVVRGDSAAYFCASGWGQGKNEQYFGPGTRLTVT.

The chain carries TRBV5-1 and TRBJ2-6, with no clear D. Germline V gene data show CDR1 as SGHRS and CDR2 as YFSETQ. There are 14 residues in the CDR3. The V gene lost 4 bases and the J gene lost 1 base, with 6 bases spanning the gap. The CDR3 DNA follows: TGCGCCAGCAGCCAAGAGTCTGGGGCCAACGTCCTGACTTTC. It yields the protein CASSQESGANVLTF.

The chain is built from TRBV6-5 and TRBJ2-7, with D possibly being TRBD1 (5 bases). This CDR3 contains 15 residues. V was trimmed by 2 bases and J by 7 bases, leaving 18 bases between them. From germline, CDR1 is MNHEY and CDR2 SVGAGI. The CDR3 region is CASSYGALGAVEQYF. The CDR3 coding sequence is TGTGCCAGCAGTTACGGGGCGTTAGGGGCGGTTGAGCAGTACTTC.

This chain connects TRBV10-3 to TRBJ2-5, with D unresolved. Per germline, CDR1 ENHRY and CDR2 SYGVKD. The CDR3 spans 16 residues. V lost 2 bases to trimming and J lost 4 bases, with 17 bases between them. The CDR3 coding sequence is TGTGCCATCAGTGAGCCCGACTCCAACACGGGAGAGACCCAGTACTTC. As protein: CAISEPDSNTGETQYF.

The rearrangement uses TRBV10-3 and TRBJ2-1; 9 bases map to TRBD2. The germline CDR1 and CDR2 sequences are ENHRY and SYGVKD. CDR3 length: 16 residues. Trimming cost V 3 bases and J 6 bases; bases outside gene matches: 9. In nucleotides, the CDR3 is TGTGCCATCAGTGAATATAGCGGGGGCTCATCCAATGAGCAGTTCTTC. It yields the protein CAISEYSGGSSNEQFF.

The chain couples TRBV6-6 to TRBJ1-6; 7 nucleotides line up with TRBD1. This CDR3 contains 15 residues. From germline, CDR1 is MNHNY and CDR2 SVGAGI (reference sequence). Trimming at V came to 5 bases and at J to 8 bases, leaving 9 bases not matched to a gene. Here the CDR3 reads CASSTSRQGHSPLHF. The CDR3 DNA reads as TGTGCCAGCAGTACTTCCCGACAGGGACATTCACCCCTCCACTTT.

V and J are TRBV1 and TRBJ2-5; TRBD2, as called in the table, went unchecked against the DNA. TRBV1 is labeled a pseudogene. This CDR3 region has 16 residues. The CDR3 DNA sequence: TGCACCAGCAGCCCCCGGTCGGCTAGCGGGAAAGAGACCCAGTACTTC. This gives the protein CTSSPRSASGKETQYF.

CDR3 sequence reads: CASSQVTGSNQPQHF. DNA for the CDR3: TGCGCCAGCAGCCAAGTAACCGGTAGCAATCAGCCCCAGCATTTT. V gene TRBV4-1 combines with J gene TRBJ1-5; D gene unclear. The V gene's germline CDR1 is MGHRA and CDR2 YSYEKL. The CDR3 covers 15 residues. V was pared by 1 base and J by 0 bases, with 7 bases between.

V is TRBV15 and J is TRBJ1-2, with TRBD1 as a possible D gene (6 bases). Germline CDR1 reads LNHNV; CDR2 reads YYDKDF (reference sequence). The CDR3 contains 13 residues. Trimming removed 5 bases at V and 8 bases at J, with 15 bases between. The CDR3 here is CATSRSGAQGYTF. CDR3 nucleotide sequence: TGTGCCACCAGCCGCTCAGGGGCCCAGGGCTACACCTTC.

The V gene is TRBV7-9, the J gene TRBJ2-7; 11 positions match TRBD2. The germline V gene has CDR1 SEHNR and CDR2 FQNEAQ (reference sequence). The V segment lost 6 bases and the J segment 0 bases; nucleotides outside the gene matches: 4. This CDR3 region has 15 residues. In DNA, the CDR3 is TGTGCCAGCAGGCAGGGGACTAGCGGCTCCTACGAGCAGTACTTC. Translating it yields CASRQGTSGSYEQYF.

The chain's CDR3 is CASSPGLASYNEQFF. For the CDR3, the DNA is TGTGCCAGCAGCCCGGGACTGGCCTCCTACAATGAGCAGTTCTTC. The chain recombines TRBV5-6 with TRBJ2-1; a weak D match, TRBD2 (6 bases). The CDR3 runs to 15 residues. Trimming shortened V by 4 bases and J by 0 bases, and 11 bases separated the two germline ends. Germline V gene lookup returns CDR1 SGHDT and CDR2 YYEEEE.

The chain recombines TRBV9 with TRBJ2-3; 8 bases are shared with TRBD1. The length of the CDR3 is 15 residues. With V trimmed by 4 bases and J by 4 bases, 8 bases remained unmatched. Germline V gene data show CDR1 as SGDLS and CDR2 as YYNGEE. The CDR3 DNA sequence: TGTGCCAGCAGCTTTCGACAGGGGCGCCCAGATACGCAGTATTTT. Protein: CASSFRQGRPDTQYF.

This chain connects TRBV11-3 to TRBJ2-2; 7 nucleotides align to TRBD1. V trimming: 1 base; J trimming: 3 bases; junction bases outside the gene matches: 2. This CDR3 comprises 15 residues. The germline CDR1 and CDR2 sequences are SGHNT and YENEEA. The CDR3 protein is CASSLGGGHTGELFF. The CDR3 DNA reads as TGTGCCAGCAGCTTAGGAGGGGGCCACACCGGGGAGCTGTTTTTT.

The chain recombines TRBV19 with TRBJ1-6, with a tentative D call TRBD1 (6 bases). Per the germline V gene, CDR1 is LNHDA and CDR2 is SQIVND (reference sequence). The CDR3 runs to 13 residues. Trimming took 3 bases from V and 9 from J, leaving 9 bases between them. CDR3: CASSMTGGSPLHF. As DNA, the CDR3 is TGTGCCAGTAGTATGACAGGCGGTTCACCCCTCCACTTT. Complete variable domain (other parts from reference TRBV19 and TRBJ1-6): DGGITQSPKYLFRKEGQNVTLSCEQNLNHDAMYWYRQDPGQGLRLIYYSQIVNDFQKGDIAEGYSVSREKKESFPLTVTSAQKNPTAFYLCASSMTGGSPLHFGNGTRLTVT.

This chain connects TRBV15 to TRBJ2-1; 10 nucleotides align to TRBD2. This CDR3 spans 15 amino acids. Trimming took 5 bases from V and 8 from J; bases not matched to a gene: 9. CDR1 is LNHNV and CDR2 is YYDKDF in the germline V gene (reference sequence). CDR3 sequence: CATSRGSGGTYEQFF. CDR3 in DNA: TGTGCCACCAGCCGGGGTAGCGGGGGGACCTATGAGCAGTTCTTC.

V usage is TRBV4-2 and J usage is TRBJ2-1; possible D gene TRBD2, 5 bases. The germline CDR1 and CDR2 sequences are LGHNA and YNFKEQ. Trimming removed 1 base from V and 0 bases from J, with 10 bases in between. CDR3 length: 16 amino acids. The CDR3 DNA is TGTGCCAGCAGCCAAGGACTATCGAGCTCCTACAATGAGCAGTTCTTC. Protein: CASSQGLSSSYNEQFF.

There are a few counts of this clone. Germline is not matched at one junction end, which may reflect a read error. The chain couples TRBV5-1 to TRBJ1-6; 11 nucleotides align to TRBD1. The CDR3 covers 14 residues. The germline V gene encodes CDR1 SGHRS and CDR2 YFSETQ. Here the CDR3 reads CASSWGQGDSPLHF. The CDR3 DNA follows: TGCGCCAGCAGCTGGGGACAGGGGGATTCCCCCCTCCACTTT.